Below are 10 T cell receptor beta chains sequenced from a single sample in a study of blood T cell repertoires in COVID-19. Sequencing used immunoSEQ multiplex PCR; TCRdb keeps in-frame clones, though not all of them. The sample holds around 100,000 clones; 87% are singletons and the top ten take under 8%. Material for sequencing was peripheral blood. The origin of the receptors is a human donor with acute or convalescent COVID-19. The donor label of this sample is uncertain.

J is TRBJ2-7 and V is TRBV5-1; 8 bases are a match to TRBD2. Germline lookup yields CDR1 SGHRS and CDR2 YFSETQ. Trimming took 5 bases from V and 2 from J; bases not matched to a gene: 6. CDR3 length: 14 residues. The CDR3 region is CASRSGRGAYEQYF. CDR3 bases: TGCGCCAGCAGGTCTGGGCGGGGGGCCTACGAGCAGTACTTC.

The rearrangement uses TRBV3-1 (or the pseudogene TRBV3-2) and TRBJ2-5, with 15 positions matching TRBD2. From germline, CDR1 is LGHDT and CDR2 YNNKEL (reference sequence). The CDR3 contains 15 residues. The V and J ends lost 6 bases and 5 bases, in that order; junction bases with no gene match: 4. This chain's CDR3 is CASSSGLAGGETQYF. The CDR3 DNA is TGTGCCAGCAGTTCTGGACTAGCGGGGGGGGAGACCCAGTACTTC.

The chain carries TRBV2 and TRBJ1-2; 11 bases are a match to TRBD1. The CDR3 runs 16 residues. The germline V gene has CDR1 SNHLY and CDR2 FYNNEI. J lost 4 bases, V lost 2 bases, and 6 bases had no gene match. For the CDR3, the DNA is TGTGCCAGCAGTGAAAGGGGGGGACAGGGGGTCTATGGCTACACCTTC. Encoded protein: CASSERGGQGVYGYTF.

The rearrangement joins TRBV3-1 (or the pseudogene TRBV3-2) to TRBJ1-1; no firm D call. This CDR3 region has 15 residues. V dropped 2 bases and J dropped 1 base, with 11 bases sitting between them. Germline V gene sequence: CDR1 LGHDT, CDR2 YNNKEL (reference sequence). For the CDR3, the DNA is TGTGCCAGCAGCCAACTAAACGGCGGGAACACTGAAGCTTTCTTT. It translates to CASSQLNGGNTEAFF.

The V and J genes are TRBV10-2 and TRBJ1-5, with TRBD1 as a possible D gene (6 bases). The CDR3 covers 15 residues. Trimming took off 2 bases at V and 2 bases at J, with 10 bases between the two ends. CDR1 and CDR2 (germline): WSHSY, SAAADI. CDR3 amino acids: CASSERTVGNQPQHF. CDR3 coding DNA: TGCGCCAGCAGTGAGCGGACAGTCGGCAATCAGCCCCAGCATTTT.

This chain uses TRBV24-1 with TRBJ2-7; D is possibly TRBD2 (6 bases). Germline CDR1 is KGHDR and CDR2 is SFDVKD. This CDR3 spans 16 amino acids. The ends were cut back, 7 bases at V and 0 bases at J, with 18 bases in the middle. DNA of the CDR3: TGTGCCACCAGATCCCCACTAACCGGGGGCTCCTACGAGCAGTACTTC. This sequence encodes CATRSPLTGGSYEQYF.

With respect to this clone: The junction departs from the called germline gene at one end, perhaps through a read error. The chain carries TRBV11-2 and TRBJ1-2; 7 bases agree with TRBD1. Looked up from germline, CDR1 is SGHAT and CDR2 is FQNNGV. CDR3 length: 10 residues. The CDR3 region is CASSFAGTVF. The CDR3 DNA reads TGTGCCAGCAGCTTTGCCGGGACAGTGTTC.

The rearrangement joins TRBV2 to TRBJ2-7; 10 bases map to TRBD1. Looked up from germline, CDR1 is SNHLY and CDR2 is FYNNEI. V was clipped by 7 bases and J by 8 bases; unmatched bases: 11. The CDR3 loop spans 14 amino acids. The CDR3 reads CASKPGTGAPKQYF. The CDR3 DNA follows: TGTGCCAGCAAACCAGGGACAGGGGCTCCCAAGCAGTACTTC.

J is TRBJ2-1 and V is TRBV20-1; no clear D gene. The CDR3 covers 16 residues. The V end was cut by 3 bases, the J end by 8 bases, with 23 bases between. Germline V gene sequence: CDR1 DFQATT, CDR2 SNEGSKA (reference sequence). CDR3 sequence reads: CSASLSPLPPSDEQFF. The CDR3 DNA sequence: TGCAGTGCTAGTTTGTCCCCTCTCCCACCCAGCGATGAGCAGTTCTTC.

This clone was counted once. The J gene is TRBJ2-7, the V gene TRBV5-1; 8 nucleotides line up with TRBD2. Unmatched junction bases numbered 14, after V lost 3 bases and J lost 3 bases. Germline-derived CDR1 and CDR2 are SGHRS and YFSETQ. The CDR3 is 17 amino acids. The CDR3 DNA reads as TGCGCCAGCAGCTACCTCCGGTCGCGGGGGGACTTCTACGAGCAGTACTTC. Amino acid sequence: CASSYLRSRGDFYEQYF.